The rows below give T cell receptor beta chains drawn from one sample of a study of response to subunit inactivated influenza vaccine. MiXCR was run by TCRdb on the RT-PCR reads, yielding one entry per CDR3 protein. The sample lists 700,000 to 900,000 distinct CDR3 sequences; 21% were seen once. The specimen was PBMCs from blood, collected 4 to 6 days after vaccination. The receptors come from a man aged 50 to 60 who received an inactivated influenza vaccine. Each CDR3 is given with its conserved first and last residue. The D gene is left open where the match is weak. Clone size is shown for a subset of rows, as once, few, many or a class of expanded clone.

abundance: -
v_gene: TRBV20-1
j_gene: TRBJ2-5
d_gene: TRBD2
CDR3aa: CCARDASGGFQETQYF
CDR3nt: TGCTGTGCTAGAGATGCTAGCGGGGGCTTCCAAGAGACCCAGTACTTC

abundance: -
v_gene: TRBV6-4
j_gene: TRBJ2-1
d_gene: -
CDR3aa: CASMTRDQPINNNEQFF
CDR3nt: TGTGCCAGCATGACTCGGGACCAACCCATAAATAACAATGAGCAGTTCTTC

abundance: -
v_gene: TRBV7-9
j_gene: TRBJ2-3
d_gene: TRBD2
CDR3aa: CASREARDYSTDTQYF
CDR3nt: TGTGCCAGCAGAGAGGCACGGGACTACTCCACAGATACGCAGTATTTT

abundance: few
v_gene: TRBV11-1
j_gene: TRBJ2-1
d_gene: TRBD2
CDR3aa: CASSLANLASGGIYNEQFF
CDR3nt: TGTGCCAGCAGCTTAGCGAATTTGGCTAGCGGGGGAATCTACAATGAGCAGTTCTTC

abundance: -
v_gene: TRBV29-1
j_gene: TRBJ2-7
d_gene: -
CDR3aa: CSVVDRTMGFSYEQYF
CDR3nt: TGCAGCGTTGTAGACCGGACAATGGGGTTCTCCTACGAGCAGTACTTC

abundance: -
v_gene: TRBV20-1
j_gene: TRBJ2-7
d_gene: -
CDR3aa: CSARGGSDHEQYF
CDR3nt: TGCAGTGCTAGAGGGGGTAGCGACCACGAGCAGTACTTC

abundance: -
v_gene: TRBV6-2/TRBV6-3
j_gene: TRBJ1-5
d_gene: TRBD1
CDR3aa: CASSYRDSYNQPQHF
CDR3nt: TGTGCCAGCAGTTACCGGGACAGCTATAATCAGCCCCAGCATTTT

abundance: -
v_gene: TRBV20-1
j_gene: TRBJ2-7
d_gene: -
CDR3aa: CSARLPGAAYEQYF
CDR3nt: TGCAGTGCTAGATTGCCGGGGGCTGCCTACGAGCAGTACTTC

abundance: -
v_gene: TRBV20-1
j_gene: TRBJ2-1
d_gene: TRBD2
CDR3aa: CSAERGNEQFF
CDR3nt: TGCAGTGCTGAGCGGGGGAATGAGCAGTTCTTC

abundance: -
v_gene: TRBV4-1
j_gene: TRBJ2-5
d_gene: -
CDR3aa: CASSLLGLAGETQYF
CDR3nt: TGCGCCAGCAGCCTCTTGGGATTAGCAGGAGAGACCCAGTACTTC

abundance: -
v_gene: TRBV5-1
j_gene: TRBJ2-1
d_gene: TRBD1
CDR3aa: CASSYRGHNEQFF
CDR3nt: TGCGCCAGCAGCTACAGGGGGCACAATGAGCAGTTCTTC

abundance: many
v_gene: TRBV12-3/TRBV12-4
j_gene: TRBJ1-2
d_gene: -
CDR3aa: CASSLSLWGNYGYTF
CDR3nt: TGTGCCAGCAGTTTAAGTTTGTGGGGGAACTATGGCTACACCTTC

abundance: few
v_gene: TRBV6-4
j_gene: TRBJ2-2
d_gene: -
CDR3aa: CASRQTALNTGELFF
CDR3nt: TGTGCCAGCAGACAGACAGCTTTGAACACCGGGGAGCTGTTTTTT

abundance: few
v_gene: TRBV10-3
j_gene: TRBJ1-1
d_gene: -
CDR3aa: CAISVGRLRTEAFF
CDR3nt: TGTGCCATCAGCGTCGGACGGTTGCGCACTGAAGCTTTCTTT

abundance: -
v_gene: TRBV10-2
j_gene: TRBJ2-5
d_gene: TRBD1
CDR3aa: CASSEWPIGRGKETQYF
CDR3nt: TGCGCCAGCAGTGAATGGCCCATAGGCAGGGGGAAAGAGACCCAGTACTTC

abundance: many
v_gene: TRBV7-2
j_gene: TRBJ2-3
d_gene: -
CDR3aa: CASSFSVADTQYF
CDR3nt: TGTGCCAGCAGCTTTTCCGTTGCAGATACGCAGTATTTT

abundance: many
v_gene: TRBV14
j_gene: TRBJ2-5
d_gene: -
CDR3aa: CASSQVDWGETQYF
CDR3nt: TGTGCCAGCAGCCAAGTGGACTGGGGAGAGACCCAGTACTTC

abundance: -
v_gene: TRBV20-1
j_gene: TRBJ2-5
d_gene: -
CDR3aa: CSAHGGVETQYF
CDR3nt: TGCAGTGCCCACGGTGGGGTCGAGACCCAGTACTTC

abundance: -
v_gene: TRBV11-2
j_gene: TRBJ2-7
d_gene: -
CDR3aa: CASSFSFPPYEQYF
CDR3nt: TGTGCCAGCAGCTTTAGTTTTCCTCCCTACGAGCAGTACTTC

abundance: -
v_gene: TRBV15
j_gene: TRBJ2-1
d_gene: TRBD1
CDR3aa: CATSTDRGNEQFF
CDR3nt: TGTGCCACCAGCACGGACAGGGGTAATGAGCAGTTCTTC

abundance: -
v_gene: TRBV20-1
j_gene: TRBJ2-2
d_gene: -
CDR3aa: CSASSATGELFF
CDR3nt: TGCAGTGCTAGTTCGGCGACCGGGGAGCTGTTTTTT

abundance: -
v_gene: TRBV3-1
j_gene: TRBJ2-5
d_gene: -
CDR3aa: CASSQGPGRVETQYF
CDR3nt: TGTGCCAGCAGCCAAGGTCCGGGCCGGGTGGAGACCCAGTACTTC

abundance: few
v_gene: TRBV4-1
j_gene: TRBJ2-3
d_gene: -
CDR3aa: CASSPGGKFSTDTQYF
CDR3nt: TGCGCCAGCAGTCCAGGCGGGAAGTTTAGCACAGATACGCAGTATTTT

abundance: few
v_gene: TRBV28
j_gene: TRBJ1-6
d_gene: -
CDR3aa: CASIDYSLDSPLHF
CDR3nt: TGTGCCAGCATCGATTACAGCCTAGATTCACCCCTCCACTTT

abundance: -
v_gene: TRBV6-2/TRBV6-3
j_gene: TRBJ2-1
d_gene: -
CDR3aa: CASSYGRLEYNEQFF
CDR3nt: TGTGCCAGCAGTTACGGGCGACTAGAATACAATGAGCAGTTCTTC

abundance: -
v_gene: TRBV6-2/TRBV6-3
j_gene: TRBJ1-6
d_gene: TRBD1
CDR3aa: CASSSFGQGTLHF
CDR3nt: TGTGCCAGCAGCTCATTTGGACAGGGGACCCTCCACTTT

abundance: -
v_gene: TRBV12-3/TRBV12-4
j_gene: TRBJ2-7
d_gene: -
CDR3aa: CASSYGEASYEQYF
CDR3nt: TGTGCCAGCAGTTATGGGGAGGCGTCCTACGAGCAGTACTTC

abundance: many
v_gene: TRBV7-2
j_gene: TRBJ2-2
d_gene: -
CDR3aa: CASSSRTTNTGELFF
CDR3nt: TGTGCCAGCAGCTCCCGGACTACGAACACCGGGGAGCTGTTTTTT

abundance: many
v_gene: TRBV5-1
j_gene: TRBJ2-7
d_gene: TRBD1
CDR3aa: CASSVGTGNFYEQYF
CDR3nt: TGCGCCAGCAGCGTCGGGACAGGCAACTTCTACGAGCAGTACTTC

abundance: -
v_gene: TRBV27
j_gene: TRBJ2-5
d_gene: -
CDR3aa: CASTDRPGLETQYF
CDR3nt: TGTGCCAGCACAGACCGACCAGGTCTAGAGACCCAGTACTTC

abundance: few
v_gene: TRBV6-5
j_gene: TRBJ2-1
d_gene: TRBD1
CDR3aa: CASSFRQGASKAYNEQFF
CDR3nt: TGTGCCAGCAGTTTCCGACAGGGGGCTTCGAAAGCCTACAATGAGCAGTTCTTC

abundance: -
v_gene: TRBV6-5
j_gene: TRBJ2-1
d_gene: TRBD2
CDR3aa: CASSYSVLAGLDEQFF
CDR3nt: TGTGCCAGCAGTTACAGCGTACTAGCGGGTTTGGATGAGCAGTTCTTC

abundance: many
v_gene: TRBV7-8
j_gene: TRBJ2-7
d_gene: TRBD2
CDR3aa: CASSLPASGGASYEQYF
CDR3nt: TGTGCCAGCAGCTTGCCCGCTAGCGGGGGGGCCTCCTACGAGCAGTACTTC

abundance: few
v_gene: TRBV7-2
j_gene: TRBJ2-5
d_gene: -
CDR3aa: CASSLNWGETQYF
CDR3nt: TGTGCCAGCAGTCTCAACTGGGGAGAGACCCAGTACTTC

abundance: many
v_gene: TRBV5-5
j_gene: TRBJ2-1
d_gene: -
CDR3aa: CASSLDQGGNEQFF
CDR3nt: TGTGCCAGCAGCTTGGATCAGGGCGGGAATGAGCAGTTCTTC

abundance: many
v_gene: TRBV5-1
j_gene: TRBJ2-1
d_gene: -
CDR3aa: CASSLNGGDNEQFF
CDR3nt: TGCGCCAGCAGCTTAAATGGCGGTGACAATGAGCAGTTCTTC

abundance: -
v_gene: TRBV7-9
j_gene: TRBJ2-1
d_gene: -
CDR3aa: CASSLRQSSYNEQFF
CDR3nt: TGTGCCAGCAGCCTGAGACAAAGCTCCTACAATGAGCAGTTCTTC

abundance: -
v_gene: TRBV19
j_gene: TRBJ2-1
d_gene: TRBD2
CDR3aa: CASSIGRAGDNEQFF
CDR3nt: TGTGCCAGTAGTATAGGGCGAGCGGGAGACAATGAGCAGTTCTTC

abundance: -
v_gene: TRBV29-1
j_gene: TRBJ2-7
d_gene: TRBD2
CDR3aa: CSVFGTSGRNYEQYF
CDR3nt: TGCAGCGTTTTCGGGACTAGCGGGAGGAATTACGAGCAGTACTTC

abundance: -
v_gene: TRBV27
j_gene: TRBJ2-7
d_gene: TRBD1
CDR3aa: CASSWGQGGYEQYF
CDR3nt: TGTGCCAGCAGTTGGGGACAGGGGGGGTACGAGCAGTACTTC

abundance: -
v_gene: TRBV5-1
j_gene: TRBJ2-7
d_gene: -
CDR3aa: CASSSRQDRTYEQYF
CDR3nt: TGCGCCAGCAGCAGCCGACAAGACAGGACCTACGAGCAGTACTTC

abundance: few
v_gene: TRBV7-6
j_gene: TRBJ1-5
d_gene: -
CDR3aa: CASSVLDAQPQHF
CDR3nt: TGTGCCAGCAGCGTGTTGGATGCTCAGCCCCAGCATTTT

abundance: -
v_gene: TRBV3-1
j_gene: TRBJ2-7
d_gene: -
CDR3aa: CASSRRGGYEQYF
CDR3nt: TGTGCCAGCAGCCGGCGTGGGGGCTACGAGCAGTACTTC